These 15 T cell receptor beta chains originate from one sample sequenced in a study of graft-versus-host responses after intestinal transplantation. Measured with immunoSEQ multiplex PCR; TCRdb has only the in-frame clones, and not every one. The profile shows tens of thousands of clones, roughly 89% of them singletons. Antigens of these TCRs are unknown. The material was unstimulated CD4+ T cells sorted from spleen or lymph node cells, obtained before intestinal transplant. These receptor sequences come from a human donor who received an intestinal transplant.

The chain couples TRBV30 to TRBJ2-3, with TRBD2 matching 9 bases. The CDR3 extends over 18 amino acids. Trimming removed 0 bases from V and 0 bases from J; junction bases left unmatched: 10. Per germline, CDR1 GTSNPN and CDR2 SVGIG (reference sequence). The CDR3 DNA is TGTGCCTGGAGTGTAGGAAGGTCCAGCGGGGGGAGCACAGATACGCAGTATTTT. Translated, it gives CAWSVGRSSGGSTDTQYF.

The table lists this clone with a count of one. The chain is built from TRBV29-1 and TRBJ2-5, with TRBD1 matching over 7 bases. V gave up 5 bases and J gave up 4 bases; unmatched junction bases: 1. Germline V CDR1 and CDR2: SQVTM, ANQGSEA. The CDR3 is 11 amino acids. The CDR3 DNA is TGCAGCGTTACAGGGGTAGAGACCCAGTACTTC. It codes for CSVTGVETQYF.

The CDR3, as DNA: TGTGCCAGCAGCTGGGGTCGGGACTCTGGAAACACCATATATTTT. It translates to CASSWGRDSGNTIYF. V gene TRBV5-4 combines with J gene TRBJ1-3, with D unresolved. Germline V gene data show CDR1 as SGHNT and CDR2 as YYREEE (reference sequence). Deletions cut 3 bases from V and 0 bases from J, with 10 bases between. The CDR3 contains 15 residues.

The gene calls are TRBV27 and TRBJ1-1, with 8 nucleotides matching TRBD1. J lost 4 bases, V lost 10 bases, and 8 bases had no gene match. The CDR3 loop spans 13 amino acids. Per germline, CDR1 MNHEY and CDR2 SMNVEV (reference sequence). For the CDR3, the DNA is TGTGCCACCCGGACAGGGAGGACCACTGAAGCTTTCTTT. Protein product: CATRTGRTTEAFF.

The chain carries TRBV7-2 and TRBJ1-5; D ambiguous. V lost 4 bases and J 6 bases, leaving 7 bases between the germline ends. This CDR3 is 12 amino acids long. The germline CDR1 and CDR2 sequences are SGHTA and FQGNSA. CDR3 in amino acids: CASSSLGQPQHF. CDR3 coding DNA: TGTGCCAGCAGCTCTCTCGGTCAGCCCCAGCATTTT.

The genes are TRBV4-3 and TRBJ1-6, with D maybe TRBD1 (6 bases). The CDR3 is made up of 16 amino acids. Trimming shortened V by 8 bases and J by 4 bases, and 18 bases separated the two germline ends. Germline loops: CDR1 LGHNA, CDR2 YSLEER. Here the CDR3 DNA reads TGCGCCAGCGCACAGGGAGTATTAGGGTATAATTCACCCCTCCACTTT. This encodes CASAQGVLGYNSPLHF.

This chain links TRBV5-1 with TRBJ2-2, with 12 nucleotides matching TRBD1. The CDR3 has 14 amino acids. J lost 6 bases, V lost 8 bases, and 5 bases had no gene match. Germline loops: CDR1 SGHRS, CDR2 YFSETQ. The CDR3 DNA sequence: TGCGCCAGTACGGGGACAGGGGGCCCCGGGGAGCTGTTTTTT. Amino acid sequence: CASTGTGGPGELFF.

The chain uses TRBV5-8 and TRBJ2-7; 8 nucleotides agree with TRBD1. The CDR3 contains 16 residues. The J segment lost 3 bases and the V segment lost 4 bases, leaving 12 bases of the junction unmatched. Looked up from germline, CDR1 is SGHTS and CDR2 is YDEGEE. The CDR3 DNA follows: TGTGCCAGCAGCAACCCCGGGACAGGTGCCGTCTACGAGCAGTACTTC. Its protein is CASSNPGTGAVYEQYF.

This chain joins TRBV2 and TRBJ1-1; no reliable D call. V lost 6 bases, J lost 1 base, and 6 bases lay in between. CDR3 length equals 12 residues. Germline V gene sequence: CDR1 SNHLY, CDR2 FYNNEI. CDR3: CASRVQNTEAFF. The CDR3 DNA follows: TGTGCCAGCAGGGTACAGAACACTGAAGCTTTCTTT.

This clone has a single count. This chain connects TRBV29-1 to TRBJ2-3; TRBD1 is a possible D gene (6 bases). The V end was cut by 3 bases, the J end by 0 bases, with 13 bases between. CDR3 length: 15 amino acids. CDR1 SQVTM and CDR2 ANQGSEA come from the germline V gene. The CDR3 DNA sequence: TGCAGCGTTGAGGGAGCGACAGGTAGCACAGATACGCAGTATTTT. Translating it yields CSVEGATGSTDTQYF.

A single count supports this clone. This chain joins TRBV18 and TRBJ1-4, with TRBD1 matching 10 bases. CDR3 length equals 17 residues. Unmatched junction bases numbered 10, after V lost 4 bases and J lost 5 bases. The germline V gene encodes CDR1 KGHSH and CDR2 LQKENI. CDR3 in DNA: TGTGCCAGCTCACTCGTCCCGGGACAGGGGCTGAATGAAAAACTGTTTTTT. This gives the protein CASSLVPGQGLNEKLFF.

The V call is TRBV5-4, the J call TRBJ2-1, with 7 nucleotides matching TRBD2. This CDR3 is built from 14 residues. Germline V gene sequence: CDR1 SGHNT, CDR2 YYREEE (reference sequence). V lost 4 bases and J lost 2; bases outside the gene matches: 3. DNA of the CDR3: TGTGCCAGCAGCAAGCGGGGAACCTACAATGAGCAGTTCTTC. Its protein is CASSKRGTYNEQFF.

This clone has only one observation. The chain joins TRBV18 to TRBJ1-1; 7 bases are shared with TRBD1. The junction had 2 bases not matched to a gene; V was cut back by 3 bases and J by 1 base. Germline V gives CDR1 KGHSH, CDR2 LQKENI. The length of the CDR3 is 14 residues. CDR3 in DNA: TGTGCCAGCTCACCCTGGACAGGGAACACTGAAGCTTTCTTT. Translation: CASSPWTGNTEAFF.

The chain is built from TRBV2 and TRBJ2-7; D possibly corresponds to TRBD1 (6 bases). The CDR3 covers 14 residues. The V gene's germline CDR1 is SNHLY and CDR2 FYNNEI. V dropped 5 bases and J dropped 2 bases, with 13 bases sitting between them. CDR3 in amino acids: CASSNNRATYEQYF. In nucleotides, the CDR3 is TGTGCCAGCAGTAACAACAGGGCTACCTACGAGCAGTACTTC.

This CDR3 is CASSQGILAGGTDTQYF. The CDR3 bases are TGCGCCAGCAGCCAAGGAATACTAGCGGGGGGCACAGATACGCAGTATTTT. The chain uses TRBV4-3 and TRBJ2-3, with 11 bases identical to TRBD2. CDR1 is LGHNA and CDR2 is YSLEER in the germline V gene. The V segment lost 1 base and the J segment 1 base; nucleotides outside the gene matches: 4. The CDR3 totals 17 residues.